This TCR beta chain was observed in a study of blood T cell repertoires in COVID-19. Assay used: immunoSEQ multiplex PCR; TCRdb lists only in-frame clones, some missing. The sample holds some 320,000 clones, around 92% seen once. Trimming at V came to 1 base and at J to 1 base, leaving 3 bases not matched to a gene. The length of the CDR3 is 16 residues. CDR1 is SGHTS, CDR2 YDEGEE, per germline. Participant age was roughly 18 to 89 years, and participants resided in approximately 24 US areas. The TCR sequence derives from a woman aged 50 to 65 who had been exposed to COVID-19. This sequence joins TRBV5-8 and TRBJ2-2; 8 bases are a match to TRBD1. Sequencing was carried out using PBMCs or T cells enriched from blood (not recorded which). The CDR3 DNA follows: TGTGCCAGCAGCTTGTGGACAGGGAGGAACACCGGGGAGCTGTTTTTT. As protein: CASSLWTGRNTGELFF.